This entry features one TCR beta chain sequence. This sample is part of a study of shared clonotypes between healthy human individuals. Profiled with immunoSEQ multiplex PCR; TCRdb holds only in-frame clones, not every one. In the table there are about 2.4 million clones, roughly 93% of which are singletons. This TCR was sampled from a man aged 18 to 30 in good health. Some clones in this sample may be carry-over from other donors' samples. The sequenced material came from naive CD4+ T cells from PBMCs. Documented subset: CD45RA+ positively selected.

The CDR3 here is CASSLGFTSSYEQYF. CDR3 DNA sequence: TGCGCCAGCAGCTTGGGTTTTACTAGCTCCTACGAGCAGTACTTC. The chain recombines TRBV5-1 with TRBJ2-7, with TRBD2 as a possible D gene (5 bases). Germline V gives CDR1 SGHRS, CDR2 YFSETQ. This CDR3 comprises 15 residues. V was shortened by 0 bases and J by 0 bases, with 10 bases between the two germline ends. The full variable domain, completed using reference TRBV5-1 and TRBJ2-7, is KAGVTQTPRYLIKTRGQQVTLSCSPISGHRSVSWYQQTPGQGLQFLFEYFSETQRNKGNFPGRFSGRQFSNSRSEMNVSTLELGDSALYLCASSLGFTSSYEQYFGPGTRLTVT.